This TCR beta chain comes out of a study of shared clonotypes between healthy human individuals. Study-wide results and limits: About 5% was the fraction of naive CD4 clonotypes found shared across a few donors.

With respect to this clone: What it binds is not known.

Sequenced by immunoSEQ multiplex PCR; TCRdb stores in-frame clones only, minus some. The sample gives more than 850,000 clones, about 84% of which show up once; 0.5% to 0.6% is in the top ten. Into CD45RA+ naive and CD45RA-negative memory subsets, the CD4+ cells were split. Trimming removed 1 base from V and 5 bases from J, with 8 bases in between. Per the germline V gene, CDR1 is SGHDN and CDR2 is FVKESK. The CDR3 consists of 13 residues. The sequencing input was memory CD4+ T cells from PBMCs. Described subset: CD45RA-negative fraction. This sequence joins TRBV14 and TRBJ1-2; unclear D gene. The clonotype comes from a young man in good health. Some clones in this sample may be carry-over from other donors' samples. CDR3 sequence (DNA): TGTGCCAGCAGCCAAGCCCAGGTTTATGGCTACACCTTC. Its protein product is CASSQAQVYGYTF.